This T cell receptor (beta chain) was sequenced in a study of shared clonotypes between healthy human individuals. Study details: The plates for each donor numbered three CD4 naive, three CD4 memory, two CD8 naive and one CD8 memory. Study observations and caveats: Clonotype sharing across donors was expected to vary with sequencing depth.

This CDR3 contains 16 residues. With 4 bases clipped from V and 2 bases from J, the junction kept 6 bases outside the gene matches. Germline V gene lookup returns CDR1 SGHTA and CDR2 FQGNSA. As for this clone: The antigen remains undetermined.

Memory CD4+ cells were the fraction left after CD45RA+ naive selection. Assay used: immunoSEQ multiplex PCR; TCRdb lists only in-frame clones, some missing. The sample lists 850,000 to 1,100,000 clones; approximately 75% were seen once. This chain connects TRBV7-2 to TRBJ2-1, with 9 positions matching TRBD1. The sequenced sample consisted of memory CD4+ T cells from PBMCs. Subset specified: CD45RA-negative fraction. This sequence originates from a man younger than 35 in good health. Some clones in this sample may be carry-over from other donors' samples. Here the CDR3 DNA reads TGTGCCAGCAGCTCCCCGGGACAGGGAGCCTACAATGAGCAGTTCTTC. Translating gives CASSSPGQGAYNEQFF.